This T cell receptor beta chain came from a study of T cells in Graves' hyperthyroidism and ophthalmopathy. Study-wide context: Before any treatment, at initial diagnosis, peripheral blood was collected. Findings and caveats of the study: The model's output predicted ophthalmopathy at a median of roughly seven months prior to onset.

CDR1 and CDR2 (germline): ENHRY, SYGVKD. There are 13 residues in the CDR3. The junction had 6 bases not matched to a gene; V was cut back by 4 bases and J by 10 bases. Amplification of TCR beta CDR3 regions used RNA as the template. During a first-round RT-PCR of the TCR CDR3, the HTBI primer set was used. A single record per CDR3 protein comes from TCRdb applying MiXCR to the multiplex PCR reads. The top ten hold around 7.9% of the sample, which has about 300,000 distinct CDR3 sequences, 13% seen once. On this clonotype: Its cognate antigen is unknown.

Sampled blood dates from first hyperthyroidism diagnosis, and it precedes any ophthalmopathy symptoms. The sample was blood. The clonotype comes from a woman aged 25 to 39 with Graves' hyperthyroidism that later progressed to Graves' ophthalmopathy. The V call is TRBV10-3, the J call TRBJ2-1; TRBD2 matches 8 bases. CDR3 DNA: TGTGCCATCAGTGGGGTGGCTAGCGGGGAGCAGTTCTTC. Protein sequence: CAISGVASGEQFF.